The rows below give T cell receptor beta chains drawn from one sample of a study of T cell responses to AZD1222 COVID-19 vaccine. Sequencing used immunoSEQ multiplex PCR; TCRdb keeps in-frame clones, though not all of them. The sample has tens of thousands of clones, 85% to 90% seen once; the top ten hold 1.3% to 1.5%. Sequenced material: peripheral blood, taken 28 days after the second AZD1222 dose. These TCRs come from an adult who received the AZD1222 COVID-19 vaccine. CDR3s include the opening cysteine and the closing phenylalanine or tryptophan. The D gene is left open where the match is weak. Clone size is shown for a subset of rows, as once, few, many or a class of expanded clone.

CDR3 DNA: TGTGCCAGCAGCCTTCCCGGGTACGAGCAGTACTTC; CDR3 protein: CASSLPGYEQYF; J gene: TRBJ2-7; D gene: -; clone size: -; V gene: TRBV7-8
CDR3 DNA: TGTGCCAGCAGCCAATCAACCGGGGGAGGTGATTTCTACAATGAGCAGTTCTTC; CDR3 protein: CASSQSTGGGDFYNEQFF; J gene: TRBJ2-1; D gene: -; clone size: -; V gene: TRBV7-9
CDR3 DNA: TGTGCCAGCAGCCAAGATGGCGGGACAGTGGCGGGTAACACTGAAGCTTTCTTT; CDR3 protein: CASSQDGGTVAGNTEAFF; J gene: TRBJ1-1; D gene: TRBD1; clone size: -; V gene: TRBV3-1/TRBV3-2
CDR3 DNA: TGTGCCAGCAGCTGGGACAGGCGCTTGAACACTGAAGCTTTCTTT; CDR3 protein: CASSWDRRLNTEAFF; J gene: TRBJ1-1; D gene: TRBD1; clone size: -; V gene: TRBV7-2
CDR3 DNA: TGTGCCTGGAGAAATATGGGGGGGCTCACGGGGCCGCAGTATTTT; CDR3 protein: CAWRNMGGLTGPQYF; J gene: TRBJ2-3; D gene: -; clone size: -; V gene: TRBV30
CDR3 DNA: TGTGCCAGCACCGGGGGGGCGGATAGCAATCAGCCCCAGCATTTT; CDR3 protein: CASTGGADSNQPQHF; J gene: TRBJ1-5; D gene: -; clone size: -; V gene: TRBV2
CDR3 DNA: TGTGCCAGCAGTTTAACCGGACAGGGAATAAATTCACCCCTCCACTTT; CDR3 protein: CASSLTGQGINSPLHF; J gene: TRBJ1-6; D gene: TRBD1; clone size: -; V gene: TRBV28
CDR3 DNA: TGTGCCAGCAGCGCTCCGGGGGTTTCCACCGGGGAGCTGTTTTTT; CDR3 protein: CASSAPGVSTGELFF; J gene: TRBJ2-2; D gene: -; clone size: -; V gene: TRBV27
CDR3 DNA: TGCGCCAGCAGCTTCCAAGTGGGCAATGAGCAGTTCTTC; CDR3 protein: CASSFQVGNEQFF; J gene: TRBJ2-1; D gene: -; clone size: -; V gene: TRBV5-1
CDR3 DNA: TGTGCCAGCAGCGGACAGGGGAGGCATCAGCCCCAGCATTTT; CDR3 protein: CASSGQGRHQPQHF; J gene: TRBJ1-5; D gene: TRBD1; clone size: -; V gene: TRBV7-6
CDR3 DNA: TGTGCCAGCAGCTTGGGGCTAGCGGGGGCCGTGAACACCGGGGAGCTGTTTTTT; CDR3 protein: CASSLGLAGAVNTGELFF; J gene: TRBJ2-2; D gene: TRBD2; clone size: -; V gene: TRBV5-4
CDR3 DNA: TGTGCCTGGATGGGGGTGGCCGGGGAGCTGTTTTTT; CDR3 protein: CAWMGVAGELFF; J gene: TRBJ2-2; D gene: -; clone size: once; V gene: TRBV30
CDR3 DNA: TGTGCCACCAGTGATCCAGGGGGCACTGAAGCTTTCTTT; CDR3 protein: CATSDPGGTEAFF; J gene: TRBJ1-1; D gene: TRBD1; clone size: -; V gene: TRBV24-1
CDR3 DNA: TGTGCCAGCTCACAGACTGGGAGCTCTGGAAACACCATATATTTT; CDR3 protein: CASSQTGSSGNTIYF; J gene: TRBJ1-3; D gene: -; clone size: -; V gene: TRBV18
CDR3 DNA: TGCGCCAGCAGCCAAGATCTCGGGGGCCGGGGGGAGGATGAGCAGTTCTTC; CDR3 protein: CASSQDLGGRGEDEQFF; J gene: TRBJ2-1; D gene: -; clone size: -; V gene: TRBV4-3
CDR3 DNA: TGTGCCAGCAGCCTTTACCCCGACAGGGGGATACTATACAATGAGCAGTTCTTC; CDR3 protein: CASSLYPDRGILYNEQFF; J gene: TRBJ2-1; D gene: TRBD1; clone size: -; V gene: TRBV7-8
CDR3 DNA: TGCAGCGTTAGGCCCGACGCAGATACGCAGTATTTT; CDR3 protein: CSVRPDADTQYF; J gene: TRBJ2-3; D gene: -; clone size: -; V gene: TRBV29-1
CDR3 DNA: TGTGCCAGCAGCTTAAGGGGGCGACTAGACATTTACGAGCAGTACTTC; CDR3 protein: CASSLRGRLDIYEQYF; J gene: TRBJ2-7; D gene: -; clone size: -; V gene: TRBV7-6
CDR3 DNA: TGTGCCAGCAGTCCCACAGGAGGGAGCAATCAGCCCCAGCATTTT; CDR3 protein: CASSPTGGSNQPQHF; J gene: TRBJ1-5; D gene: -; clone size: -; V gene: TRBV28
CDR3 DNA: TGTGCCAGCAGCGGAGGCGCGGGACAGGGCTACGAGCAGTACTTC; CDR3 protein: CASSGGAGQGYEQYF; J gene: TRBJ2-7; D gene: TRBD1; clone size: -; V gene: TRBV28
CDR3 DNA: TGTGCCAGCAGCTCCCGGTCGGGGGCCCAAGAGACCCAGTACTTC; CDR3 protein: CASSSRSGAQETQYF; J gene: TRBJ2-5; D gene: -; clone size: -; V gene: TRBV7-3
CDR3 DNA: TGTGCCAGCAGCTTAGTGGCTAGCGGGGAGGTAGATACGCAGTATTTT; CDR3 protein: CASSLVASGEVDTQYF; J gene: TRBJ2-3; D gene: TRBD2; clone size: -; V gene: TRBV7-2
CDR3 DNA: TGTGCCAGCAGCTTAGGGGCGACCCCGCAGAATGGCTACACCTTC; CDR3 protein: CASSLGATPQNGYTF; J gene: TRBJ1-2; D gene: -; clone size: once; V gene: TRBV7-2